A single sample is the source of the 25 T cell receptor beta chains below, sequenced in a study of T cells in Graves' hyperthyroidism and ophthalmopathy. The CDR3 regions of TCR beta were amplified from RNA transcripts. During a first-round RT-PCR of the TCR CDR3, the HTBI primer set was used. MiXCR, run by TCRdb on the multiplex PCR reads, gives a single entry per CDR3 protein. The table lists approximately 370,000 distinct CDR3 sequences, about 15% of them singletons. Sequencing input: blood. The receptor set was obtained from a woman aged 30 to 39 with Graves' hyperthyroidism.

This clonotype was seen many times. In nucleotides, the CDR3 is TGTGCCAGCAGTTTACTCGGGCTAGCGGAGCTCAAAGAGACCCAGTACTTC. Its translation: CASSLLGLAELKETQYF. The chain couples TRBV27 to TRBJ2-5, with 7 bases identical to TRBD2. Germline lookup yields CDR1 MNHEY and CDR2 SMNVEV (reference sequence). The CDR3 covers 17 residues. The V segment lost 2 bases and the J segment 3 bases; nucleotides outside the gene matches: 12.

CDR3 amino acids: CASSQRGTGYNSPLHF. CDR3 bases: TGCGCCAGCAGCCAACGAGGGACAGGTTATAATTCACCCCTCCACTTT. The V gene is TRBV4-1, the J gene TRBJ1-6; 8 bases fit TRBD1. The germline CDR1 and CDR2 sequences are MGHRA and YSYEKL. Trimming took 2 bases from V and 4 from J; bases not matched to a gene: 4. The CDR3 runs 16 residues.

This clonotype was detected ten times or more. The V gene is TRBV29-1, the J gene TRBJ1-1, with 9 bases lining up with TRBD1. Germline V gives CDR1 SQVTM, CDR2 ANQGSEA. This CDR3 has 13 amino acids. The V gene end was trimmed by 5 bases and the J gene end by 7 bases; junction bases not matched to a gene: 8. Here the CDR3 reads CSVPGTGHNEAFF. In DNA, the CDR3 is TGCAGCGTTCCCGGGACAGGGCATAATGAAGCTTTCTTT.

This clonotype has a count of ten or more. V is TRBV18 and J is TRBJ2-7, with 9 bases aligning to TRBD2. The CDR3 runs 19 residues. The ends lost 2 bases at V and 0 bases at J; junction bases unmatched: 14. Germline CDR1 KGHSH, CDR2 LQKENI. The CDR3 region is CASSPIRGVASGVSYEQYF. In DNA, the CDR3 is TGTGCCAGCTCACCAATCCGGGGGGTTGCTAGCGGGGTCTCCTACGAGCAGTACTTC. Using reference TRBV18 and TRBJ2-7 for the parts outside the CDR3, the full variable domain is NAGVMQNPRHLVRRRGQEARLRCSPMKGHSHVYWYRQLPEEGLKFMVYLQKENIIDESGMPKERFSAEFPKEGPSILRIQQVVRGDSAAYFCASSPIRGVASGVSYEQYFGPGTRLTVT.

This clonotype turned up a few times. A much larger clone differs from this one at a single base, so this may be a read error. The rearrangement links TRBV5-1 to TRBJ1-1, with TRBD1 as a possible D gene (5 bases). Germline V gene data show CDR1 as SGHRS and CDR2 as YFSETQ. The CDR3 length is 13 residues. DNA for the CDR3: TGCGCCAGCAGCTTCGGGGGGAACACTGAAGCTTCCTTT. This translates into CASSFGGNTEASF.

A few counts support this clonotype. The chain links TRBV28 to TRBJ2-7, with a weak D call TRBD1 (6 bases). V lost 6 bases and J 2 bases, leaving 14 bases between the germline ends. Per the germline V gene, CDR1 is MDHEN and CDR2 is SYDVKM. There are 14 residues in the CDR3. This CDR3 reads CASRKPGQAYEQYF. For the CDR3, the DNA is TGTGCCAGCAGAAAACCGGGACAAGCCTACGAGCAGTACTTC.

The gene calls are TRBV12-3 or TRBV12-4 and TRBJ1-5; TRBD1 agrees at 9 bases. V gave up 5 bases and J gave up 0 bases; unmatched junction bases: 8. This CDR3 is 17 amino acids long. CDR3 sequence reads: CASSPRTGADSNQPQHF. CDR3 coding DNA: TGTGCCAGCAGTCCTCGGACAGGGGCGGATAGCAATCAGCCCCAGCATTTT.

This chain connects TRBV20-1 to TRBJ1-6; D is perhaps TRBD1 (5 bases). There are 12 residues in the CDR3. Germline-derived CDR1 and CDR2 are DFQATT and SNEGSKA (reference sequence). Deletions cut 6 bases from V and 7 bases from J, with 10 bases between. The DNA for the CDR3 is TGCAGTGCCGGGGGGATAAATTCACCCCTCCACTTT. It translates to CSAGGINSPLHF.

This clonotype was recorded at least ten times. The genes are TRBV3-1 and TRBJ2-5; D call uncertain. V dropped 2 bases and J dropped 8 bases, with 12 bases sitting between them. The CDR3 consists of 13 residues. Per the germline V gene, CDR1 is LGHDT and CDR2 is YNNKEL (reference sequence). DNA of the CDR3: TGTGCCAGCAGCCAATCGTTAGCTGGAACCCAGTACTTC. This encodes CASSQSLAGTQYF.

This clonotype occurred many times. The rearrangement uses TRBV29-1 and TRBJ2-1; D gene ambiguous. Trimming stripped 0 bases from V and 9 bases from J, with 3 bases between. The germline V gene encodes CDR1 SQVTM and CDR2 ANQGSEA. The CDR3 spans 10 residues. CDR3 in amino acids: CSVEDLEQFF. The CDR3 DNA sequence: TGCAGCGTTGAAGATCTTGAGCAGTTCTTC.

Ten or more counts support this clonotype. The V call is TRBV14, the J call TRBJ1-5; the D gene is possibly TRBD1 (5 bases). Trimming cost V 1 base and J 7 bases, with 17 bases left between them. CDR1 and CDR2 from the germline V gene are SGHDN and FVKESK. The CDR3 length is 16 residues. CDR3 sequence (DNA): TGTGCCAGCAGCCAAGGAGTCGACAGTCTGATCCAGCCCCAGCATTTT. Residues: CASSQGVDSLIQPQHF.

This clonotype was picked up many times. The rearrangement uses TRBV5-1 and TRBJ2-3; D is unclear. V lost 0 bases to trimming and J lost 2 bases, with 13 bases between them. The V gene's germline CDR1 is SGHRS and CDR2 YFSETQ. This CDR3 comprises 16 residues. CDR3 sequence (DNA): TGCGCCAGCAGCTTGGCCCCCAGTGCGATCACAGATACGCAGTATTTT. Protein: CASSLAPSAITDTQYF.

In this sample, this clonotype turned up many times. This sequence joins TRBV30 and TRBJ1-1, with unresolved D. Germline V gene sequence: CDR1 GTSNPN, CDR2 SVGIG (reference sequence). The CDR3 is made up of 11 amino acids. V lost 3 bases and J lost 7, with 9 bases in between. CDR3 region: CAWREVGEAFF. CDR3 sequence (DNA): TGTGCCTGGAGAGAGGTGGGTGAAGCTTTCTTT.

This clonotype showed up many times. CDR3 region: CASSEETGHIAKNIQYF. The CDR3 DNA reads as TGTGCCAGCAGTGAAGAAACAGGGCACATAGCCAAAAACATTCAGTACTTC. This chain joins TRBV28 and TRBJ2-4; weak D call: TRBD1 (6 bases). Germline V gene data show CDR1 as MDHEN and CDR2 as SYDVKM. Trimming cost V 5 bases and J 0 bases, with 17 bases left between them. This CDR3 has 17 residues.

This clonotype was recorded at least ten times. The rearrangement links TRBV20-1 to TRBJ2-1; 7 bases map to TRBD2. Germline-derived CDR1 and CDR2 are DFQATT and SNEGSKA (reference sequence). This CDR3 spans 14 amino acids. J lost 7 bases, V lost 6 bases, and 12 bases had no gene match. This CDR3 is CSALGGVSLNEQFF. The CDR3 region has the DNA TGCAGTGCCCTGGGGGGGGTAAGCCTTAATGAGCAGTTCTTC.

The chain joins TRBV10-3 to TRBJ2-1, with TRBD2 matching over 9 bases. V dropped 10 bases and J dropped 9; count of bases not matched to a gene: 16. The CDR3 sequence is 15 residues long. CDR1 is ENHRY, CDR2 SYGVKD, per germline. Written as DNA, the CDR3 is TGTGCCACCCGTTCCCCGGCTAGCGGGAACGGTGAGCAGTTCTTC. This translates into CATRSPASGNGEQFF.

The V call is TRBV5-1, the J call TRBJ1-2, with TRBD1 as a possible D gene (6 bases). Germline V gene lookup returns CDR1 SGHRS and CDR2 YFSETQ. The CDR3 is 15 residues long. V shed 1 base and J shed 4 bases, with 14 bases lying between them. For the CDR3, the DNA is TGCGCCAGCAGCTTGCCCGGGGGCGAGGGCTATGGCTACACCTTC. Protein product: CASSLPGGEGYGYTF.

In regard to this clonotype: This sequence may be a read error, since a much larger clone differs from it by one base. The chain uses TRBV12-3 or TRBV12-4 and TRBJ2-7; no clear D gene. The CDR3 runs to 13 residues. Between the trimmed V and J ends, which lost 0 bases and 2 bases, there was a span of 5 bases. The CDR3 nucleotides read TGTGCCAGCAGTTTAGCACAGACCTACGAGCAGTACTTC. This translates into CASSLAQTYEQYF.

This clonotype was counted between two and nine times. The chain joins TRBV6-2 or TRBV6-3 to TRBJ1-1; unclear D gene. V was trimmed by 0 bases and J by 4 bases, leaving 9 bases between them. The length of the CDR3 is 14 residues. Germline loops: CDR1 MNHEY, CDR2 SVGEGT. CDR3 sequence (DNA): TGTGCCAGCAGTTACTCGATTGTGGCCACTGAAGCTTTCTTT. Protein: CASSYSIVATEAFF.

This clonotype was seen more than once but under ten times. With a much larger clone just one base away, this may be a read error. This rearrangement joins TRBV7-3 to TRBJ2-1; D ambiguous. Germline CDR1 is SGHTA and CDR2 is FQGTGA. The CDR3 extends over 14 amino acids. Trimming cost V 3 bases and J 5 bases, with 11 bases left between them. The CDR3 protein is CASSFGRSNNEQFF. The CDR3 nucleotides read TGTGCCAGCAGCTTTGGCAGGAGTAACAATGAGCAGTTCTTC.

This clonotype was found many times. The V and J genes are TRBV24-1 and TRBJ2-1, with 7 bases matching TRBD2. This CDR3 is 15 amino acids long. CDR1 and CDR2 from the germline V gene are KGHDR and SFDVKD. Unmatched junction bases numbered 7, after V lost 6 bases and J lost 3 bases. This CDR3 is CATSRAGAGYNEQFF. The CDR3 DNA sequence: TGTGCCACCAGTCGGGCGGGAGCTGGCTACAATGAGCAGTTCTTC.

The V gene is TRBV12-5, the J gene TRBJ2-3; the D gene could be TRBD1 or TRBD2 (5 bases each). The CDR3 covers 13 residues. Trimming cost V 6 bases and J 2 bases, with 9 bases left between them. The V gene's germline CDR1 is LGHNT and CDR2 FRNRAP. The CDR3 is CASGWDHTDTQYF. The DNA for the CDR3 is TGTGCTAGTGGCTGGGACCACACAGATACGCAGTATTTT.

This clonotype was seen repeatedly, ten times or more. The J gene is TRBJ1-6, the V gene TRBV12-3 or TRBV12-4; tentatively, D is TRBD1 (5 bases). The germline V and J ends were trimmed by 2 bases and 6 bases, with 8 bases remaining between them. The CDR3 consists of 14 residues. The CDR3 DNA reads as TGTGCCAGCAGTTTAAAGGGACCTAATTCACCCCTCCACTTT. Its translation is CASSLKGPNSPLHF.

This clonotype was counted only a few times. The chain recombines TRBV9 with TRBJ2-1, with D perhaps TRBD2 (5 bases). Germline CDR1 reads SGDLS; CDR2 reads YYNGEE. The V end was cut by 0 bases, the J end by 5 bases, with 12 bases between. This CDR3 contains 15 residues. This CDR3 is CASSVEQRINNEQFF. The CDR3 bases are TGTGCCAGCAGCGTAGAACAGCGGATTAACAATGAGCAGTTCTTC.

The chain carries TRBV4-1 and TRBJ1-1; D might be TRBD1 (6 bases). Per germline, CDR1 MGHRA and CDR2 YSYEKL. V was shortened by 0 bases and J by 0 bases, with 14 bases between the two germline ends. This CDR3 is built from 17 residues. CDR3 residues: CASSQDPDRIMNTEAFF. The CDR3 nucleotides read TGCGCCAGCAGCCAAGACCCTGACAGGATCATGAACACTGAAGCTTTCTTT.